The clone carrying this TCR beta chain appeared once. The antigen remains undetermined. Here immunoSEQ multiplex PCR was the method, and the copy in TCRdb shows in-frame clones only, minus some. The sample gives hundreds of thousands of clones, roughly 74% of which show up once; 15% to 17% is in the top ten. Frozen PBMC stocks contributed roughly 2.1 micrograms of genomic DNA to the TCR beta libraries. This record belongs to a study of cytotoxic CD8 clonotypes in ibrutinib-treated CLL. Study summary: In all, 10 to 11 patients were relapsed/refractory, 15 were treatment-naive and approximately 17 were IGHV unmutated.

Overall study results and limits: Sampling schedules were unmatched across sustained-remission and progressing patients.

The germline gives CDR1 MGHDK, CDR2 SYGVNS. V shed 8 bases, J shed 4 bases, and the junction held 11 bases outside the gene matches. The CDR3 is 16 amino acids. V and J are TRBV25-1 and TRBJ2-5, with 12 positions matching TRBD1. The source material was PBMCs, sampled after 24 months of ibrutinib treatment. This sequence was found in a human donor with chronic lymphocytic leukemia. The CDR3 DNA is TGTGCCAGCGAAGGGGACAGGGGGCCGAGAGGAGAGACCCAGTACTTC. Translating it yields CASEGDRGPRGETQYF.